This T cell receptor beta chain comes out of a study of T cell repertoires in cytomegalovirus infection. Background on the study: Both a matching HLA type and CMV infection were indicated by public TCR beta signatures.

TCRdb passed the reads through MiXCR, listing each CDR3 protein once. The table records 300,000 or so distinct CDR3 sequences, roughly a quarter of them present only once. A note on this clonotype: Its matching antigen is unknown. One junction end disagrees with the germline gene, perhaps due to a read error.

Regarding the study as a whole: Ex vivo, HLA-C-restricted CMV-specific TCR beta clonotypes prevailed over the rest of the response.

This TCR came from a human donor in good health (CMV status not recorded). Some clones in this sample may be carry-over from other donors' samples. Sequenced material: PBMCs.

CDR3 DNA sequence: TGTGCCAGCAGTTTGGGTGACACTCCCTACGAGCGGTACTTC. Protein product: CASSLGDTPYERYF. This chain links TRBV27 with TRBJ2-7, with D uncertain. The CDR3 contains 14 residues. Germline V lookup: CDR1 MNHEY, CDR2 SMNVEV (reference sequence).